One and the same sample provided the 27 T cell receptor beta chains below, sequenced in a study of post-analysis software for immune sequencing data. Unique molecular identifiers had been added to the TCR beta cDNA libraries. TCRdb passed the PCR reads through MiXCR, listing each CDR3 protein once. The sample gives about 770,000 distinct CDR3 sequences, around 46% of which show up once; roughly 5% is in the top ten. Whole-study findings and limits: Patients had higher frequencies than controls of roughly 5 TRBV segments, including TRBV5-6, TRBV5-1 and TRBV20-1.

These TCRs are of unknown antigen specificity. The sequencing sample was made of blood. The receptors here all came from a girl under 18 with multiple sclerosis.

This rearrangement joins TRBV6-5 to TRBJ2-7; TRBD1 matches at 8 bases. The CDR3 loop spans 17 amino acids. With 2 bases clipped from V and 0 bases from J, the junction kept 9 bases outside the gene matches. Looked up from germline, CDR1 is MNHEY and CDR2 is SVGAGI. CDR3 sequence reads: CASSYLPRTGSSYEQYF. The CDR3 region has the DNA TGTGCCAGCAGTTACCTACCTAGGACAGGGAGCTCCTACGAGCAGTACTTC.

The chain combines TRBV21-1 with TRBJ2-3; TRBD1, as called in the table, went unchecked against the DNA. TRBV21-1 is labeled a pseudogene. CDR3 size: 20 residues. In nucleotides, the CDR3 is TGTGCCAGCAGCTCTCGTGTATTCTTCGGTACAGAACCCAAAGGAGATACGCAGTATTTT. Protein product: CASSSRVFFGTEPKGDTQYF.

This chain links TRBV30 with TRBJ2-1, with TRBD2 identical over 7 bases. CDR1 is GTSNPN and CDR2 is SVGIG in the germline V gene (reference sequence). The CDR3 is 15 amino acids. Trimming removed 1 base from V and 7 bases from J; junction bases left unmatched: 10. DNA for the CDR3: TGTGCCTGGAGTGATCCCCGGGGACTAAGAAATGAGCAGTTCTTC. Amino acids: CAWSDPRGLRNEQFF. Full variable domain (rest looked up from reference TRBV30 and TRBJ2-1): SQTIHQWPATLVQPVGSPLSLECTVEGTSNPNLYWYRQAAGRGLQLLFYSVGIGQISSEVPQNLSASRPQDRQFILSSKKLLLSDSGFYLCAWSDPRGLRNEQFFGPGTRLTVL.

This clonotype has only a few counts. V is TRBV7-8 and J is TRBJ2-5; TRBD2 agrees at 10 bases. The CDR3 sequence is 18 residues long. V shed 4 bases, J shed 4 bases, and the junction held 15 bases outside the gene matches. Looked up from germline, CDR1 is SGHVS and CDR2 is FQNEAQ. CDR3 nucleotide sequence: TGTGCCAGCAGCTCGGGTCCTAGCGGGAGTAGTCTCGTAGAGACCCAGTACTTC. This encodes CASSSGPSGSSLVETQYF.

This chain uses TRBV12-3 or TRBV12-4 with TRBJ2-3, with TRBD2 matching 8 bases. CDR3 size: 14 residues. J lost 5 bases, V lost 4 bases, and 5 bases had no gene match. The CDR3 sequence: CASSYSGRGDTQYF. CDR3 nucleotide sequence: TGTGCCAGCAGTTACAGCGGGAGAGGAGATACGCAGTATTTT.

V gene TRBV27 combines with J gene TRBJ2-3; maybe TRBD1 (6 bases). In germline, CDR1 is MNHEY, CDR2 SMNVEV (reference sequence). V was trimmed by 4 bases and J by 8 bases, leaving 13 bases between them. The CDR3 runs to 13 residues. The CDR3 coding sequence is TGTGCCAGCAGTTCCCTAACAGGGAGTACGCAGTATTTT. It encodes CASSSLTGSTQYF.

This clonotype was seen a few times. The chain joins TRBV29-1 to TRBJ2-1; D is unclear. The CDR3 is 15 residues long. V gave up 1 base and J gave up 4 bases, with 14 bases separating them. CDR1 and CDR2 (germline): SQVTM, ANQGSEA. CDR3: CSVEGGHELYNEQFF. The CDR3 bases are TGCAGCGTTGAAGGTGGGCACGAGCTTTACAATGAGCAGTTCTTC.

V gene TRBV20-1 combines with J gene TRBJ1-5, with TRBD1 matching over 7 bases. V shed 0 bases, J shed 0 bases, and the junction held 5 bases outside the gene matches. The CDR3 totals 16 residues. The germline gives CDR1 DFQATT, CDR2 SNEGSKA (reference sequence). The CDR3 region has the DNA TGCAGTGCTAGAGATCGGACAGGCTATAGCAATCAGCCCCAGCATTTT. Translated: CSARDRTGYSNQPQHF.

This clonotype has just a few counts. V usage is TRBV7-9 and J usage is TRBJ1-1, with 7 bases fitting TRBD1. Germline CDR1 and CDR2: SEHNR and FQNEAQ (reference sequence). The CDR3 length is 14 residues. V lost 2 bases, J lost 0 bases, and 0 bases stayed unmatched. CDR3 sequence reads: CASSLQGVNTEAFF. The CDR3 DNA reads TGTGCCAGCAGCTTACAGGGGGTGAACACTGAAGCTTTCTTT.

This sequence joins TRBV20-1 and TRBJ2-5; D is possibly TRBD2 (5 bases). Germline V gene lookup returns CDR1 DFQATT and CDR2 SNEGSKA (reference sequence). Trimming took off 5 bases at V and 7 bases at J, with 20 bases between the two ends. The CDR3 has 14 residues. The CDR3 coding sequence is TGCAGTGCTGGAGTAGTGCTAGCTGGAGGGACCCAGTACTTC. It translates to CSAGVVLAGGTQYF.

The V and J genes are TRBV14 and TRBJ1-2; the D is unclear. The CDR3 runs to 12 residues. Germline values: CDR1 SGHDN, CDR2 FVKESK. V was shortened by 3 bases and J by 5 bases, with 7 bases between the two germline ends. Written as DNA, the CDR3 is TGTGCCAGCAGCCAGGGCTTTTATGGCTACACCTTC. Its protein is CASSQGFYGYTF.

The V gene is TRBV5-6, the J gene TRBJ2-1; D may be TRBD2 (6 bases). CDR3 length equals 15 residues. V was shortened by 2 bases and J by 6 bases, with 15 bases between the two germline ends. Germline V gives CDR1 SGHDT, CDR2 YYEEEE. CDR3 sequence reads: CASSFPTLGGNEQFF. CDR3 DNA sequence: TGTGCCAGCAGCTTCCCAACTTTGGGGGGCAATGAGCAGTTCTTC.

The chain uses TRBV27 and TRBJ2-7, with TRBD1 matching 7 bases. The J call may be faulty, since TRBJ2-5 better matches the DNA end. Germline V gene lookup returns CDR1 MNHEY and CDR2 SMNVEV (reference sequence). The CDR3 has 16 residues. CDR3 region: CASSSRLGGFKETQYF. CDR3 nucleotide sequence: TGTGCCAGCAGTTCCCGGTTAGGGGGCTTTAAAGAGACCCAGTACTTC.

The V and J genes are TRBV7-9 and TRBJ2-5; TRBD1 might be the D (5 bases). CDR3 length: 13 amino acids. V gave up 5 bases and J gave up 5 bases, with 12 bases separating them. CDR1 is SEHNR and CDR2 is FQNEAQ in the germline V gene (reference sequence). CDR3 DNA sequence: TGTGCCAGCAGCCAGGCAGGGCTTGAGACCCAGTACTTC. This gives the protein CASSQAGLETQYF.

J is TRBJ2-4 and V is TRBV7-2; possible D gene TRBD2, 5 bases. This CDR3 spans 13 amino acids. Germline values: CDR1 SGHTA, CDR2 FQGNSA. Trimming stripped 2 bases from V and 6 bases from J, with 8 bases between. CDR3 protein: CASSLREPNIQYF. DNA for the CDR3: TGTGCCAGCAGCTTAAGGGAGCCAAACATTCAGTACTTC. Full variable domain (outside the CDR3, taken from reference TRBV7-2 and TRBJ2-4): GAGVSQSPSNKVTEKGKDVELRCDPISGHTALYWYRQSLGQGLEFLIYFQGNSAPDKSGLPSDRFSAERTGGSVSTLTIQRTQQEDSAVYLCASSLREPNIQYFGAGTRLSVL.

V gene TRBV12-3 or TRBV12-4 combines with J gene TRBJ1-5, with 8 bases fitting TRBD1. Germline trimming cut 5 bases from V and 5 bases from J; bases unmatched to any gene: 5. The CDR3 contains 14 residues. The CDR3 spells CASSTGQGHQPQHF. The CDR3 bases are TGTGCCAGCAGTACAGGACAGGGCCATCAGCCCCAGCATTTT.

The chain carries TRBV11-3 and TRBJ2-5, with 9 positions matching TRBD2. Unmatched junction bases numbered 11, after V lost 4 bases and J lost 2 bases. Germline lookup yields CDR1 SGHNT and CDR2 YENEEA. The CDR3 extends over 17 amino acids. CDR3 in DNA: TGTGCCAGCAGCTCGGGACTAGCTGGGTCCCGGCAAGAGACCCAGTACTTC. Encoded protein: CASSSGLAGSRQETQYF.

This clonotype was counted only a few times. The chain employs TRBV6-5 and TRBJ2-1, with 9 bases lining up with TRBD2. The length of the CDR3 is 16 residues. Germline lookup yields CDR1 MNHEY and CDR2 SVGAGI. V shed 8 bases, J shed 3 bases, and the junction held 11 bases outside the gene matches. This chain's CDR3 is CASGKAGGAVYNEQFF. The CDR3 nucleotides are TGTGCCAGCGGGAAAGCGGGGGGAGCGGTCTACAATGAGCAGTTCTTC.

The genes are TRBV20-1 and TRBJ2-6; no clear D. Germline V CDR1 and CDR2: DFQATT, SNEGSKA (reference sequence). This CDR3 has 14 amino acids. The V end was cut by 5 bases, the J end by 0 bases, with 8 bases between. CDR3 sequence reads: CSADSNSGANVLTF. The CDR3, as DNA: TGCAGTGCTGATTCCAACTCTGGGGCCAACGTCCTGACTTTC.

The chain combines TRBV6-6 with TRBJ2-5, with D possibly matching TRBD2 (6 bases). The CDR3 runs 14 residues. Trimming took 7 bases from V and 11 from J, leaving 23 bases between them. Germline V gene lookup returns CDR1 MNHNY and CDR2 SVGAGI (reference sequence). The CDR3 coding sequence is TGTGCCAGCACCCGGGACTCCCTGGGCAATGAGCAGTACTTC. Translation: CASTRDSLGNEQYF.

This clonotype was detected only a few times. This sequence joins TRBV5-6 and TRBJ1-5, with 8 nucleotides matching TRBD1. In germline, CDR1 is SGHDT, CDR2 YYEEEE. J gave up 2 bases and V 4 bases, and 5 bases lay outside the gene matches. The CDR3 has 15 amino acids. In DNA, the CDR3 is TGTGCCAGCAGCCGACAGGGGTTTGGCAATCAGCCCCAGCATTTT. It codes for CASSRQGFGNQPQHF.

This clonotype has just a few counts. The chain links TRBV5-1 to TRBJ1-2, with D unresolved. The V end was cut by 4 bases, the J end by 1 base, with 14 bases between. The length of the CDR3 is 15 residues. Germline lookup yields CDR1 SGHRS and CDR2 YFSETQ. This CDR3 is CASSPQEGLNYGYTF. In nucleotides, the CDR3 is TGCGCCAGCAGCCCCCAGGAGGGCCTTAACTATGGCTACACCTTC.

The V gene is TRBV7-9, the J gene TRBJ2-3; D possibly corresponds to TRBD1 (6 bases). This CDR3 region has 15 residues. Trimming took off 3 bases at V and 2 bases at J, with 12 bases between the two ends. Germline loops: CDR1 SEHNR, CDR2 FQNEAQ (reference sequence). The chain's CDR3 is CASSFLGQPTDTQYF. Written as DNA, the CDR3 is TGTGCCAGCAGCTTCCTTGGACAGCCCACAGATACGCAGTATTTT.

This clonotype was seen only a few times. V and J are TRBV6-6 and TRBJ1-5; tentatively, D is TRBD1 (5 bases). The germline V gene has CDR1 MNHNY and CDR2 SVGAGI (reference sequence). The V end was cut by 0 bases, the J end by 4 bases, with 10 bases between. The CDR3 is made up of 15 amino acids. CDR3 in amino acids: CASSYSTRENQPQHF. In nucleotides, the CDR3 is TGTGCCAGCAGTTACTCGACCAGGGAGAATCAGCCCCAGCATTTT.

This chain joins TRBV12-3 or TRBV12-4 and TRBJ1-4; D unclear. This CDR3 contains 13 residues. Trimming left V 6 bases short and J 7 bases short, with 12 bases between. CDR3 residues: CASSPTSSEKLFF. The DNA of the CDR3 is TGTGCCAGCAGCCCAACCAGTAGTGAAAAACTGTTTTTT.

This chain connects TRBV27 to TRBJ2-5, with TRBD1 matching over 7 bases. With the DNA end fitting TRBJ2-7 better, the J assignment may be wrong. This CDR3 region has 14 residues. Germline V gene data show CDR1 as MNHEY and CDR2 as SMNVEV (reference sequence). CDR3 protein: CASSSTGVPDEQYF. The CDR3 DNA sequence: TGTGCCAGCAGCTCTACAGGGGTACCGGACGAGCAGTACTTC.

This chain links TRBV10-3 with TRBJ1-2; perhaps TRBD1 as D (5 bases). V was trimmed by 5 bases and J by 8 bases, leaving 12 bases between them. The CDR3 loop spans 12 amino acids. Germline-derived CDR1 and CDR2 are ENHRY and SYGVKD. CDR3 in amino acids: CAISPSEGGYTF. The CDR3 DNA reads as TGTGCCATCAGTCCCAGTGAGGGGGGCTACACCTTC.